The sample holds a few counts of the clone carrying this T cell receptor beta chain. As yet, its antigen is unknown. The data belong to a study of T-cell memory formation after mild COVID-19. This CDR3 spans 15 amino acids. CDR1 is MNHEY, CDR2 SVGAGI, per germline. V lost 2 bases and J lost 4, with 12 bases in between. Points from the study as a whole: Memory from before infection featured some responding clones, which suggests cross-reactive memory joined. Day 15 to 85 contractors were CD4/CD8 balanced; later expanders leaned CD4+.

MiXCR was run by TCRdb on the 5' RACE reads, yielding one entry per CDR3 protein. Among about 140,000 distinct CDR3 sequences, about 14% were seen once, and the ten largest hold 28%. The receptor was derived from an adult woman who had mild COVID-19 (a few samples of this study predate the infection). Cell type and time point are not known. Material for sequencing was PBMCs or a T cell subset sorted from them (not recorded which). The V call is TRBV6-5, the J call TRBJ2-1; possible D gene TRBD2, 6 bases. In DNA form, the CDR3 reads TGTGCCAGCAGTTACGACGGGAGAGGGTACAATGAGCAGTTCTTC. Translated, it gives CASSYDGRGYNEQFF.